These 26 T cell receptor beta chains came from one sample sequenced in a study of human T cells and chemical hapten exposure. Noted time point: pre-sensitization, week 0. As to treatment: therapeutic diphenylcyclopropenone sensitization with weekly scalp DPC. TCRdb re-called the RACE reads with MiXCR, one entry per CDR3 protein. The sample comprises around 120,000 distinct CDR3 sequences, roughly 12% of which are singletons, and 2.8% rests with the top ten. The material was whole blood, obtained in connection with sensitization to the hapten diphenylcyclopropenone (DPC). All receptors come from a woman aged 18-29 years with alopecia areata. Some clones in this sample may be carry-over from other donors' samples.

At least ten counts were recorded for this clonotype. The CDR3 DNA reads as TGTGCCAGCAGTACCCGACTTCTCCTTGGCACAGATACGCAGTATTTT. Its protein is CASSTRLLLGTDTQYF. The chain has TRBV12-3 or TRBV12-4 and TRBJ2-3; D not resolved. This CDR3 is built from 16 residues. Trimming cost V 5 bases and J 1 base, with 16 bases left between them.

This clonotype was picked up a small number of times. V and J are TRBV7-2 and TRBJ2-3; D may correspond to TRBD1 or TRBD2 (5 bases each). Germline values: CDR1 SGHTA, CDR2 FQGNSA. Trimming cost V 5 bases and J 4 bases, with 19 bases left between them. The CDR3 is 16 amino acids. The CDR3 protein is CASSPEGWAEPDTQYF. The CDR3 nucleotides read TGTGCCAGCAGCCCCGAGGGGTGGGCAGAGCCAGATACGCAGTATTTT.

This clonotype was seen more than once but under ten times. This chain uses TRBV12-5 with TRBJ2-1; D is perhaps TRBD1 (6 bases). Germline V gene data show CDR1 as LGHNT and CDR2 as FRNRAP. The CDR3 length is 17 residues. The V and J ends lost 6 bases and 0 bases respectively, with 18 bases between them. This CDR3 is CASGRPPTGYSYNEQFF. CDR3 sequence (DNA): TGTGCTAGTGGCCGCCCCCCGACAGGTTACTCCTACAATGAGCAGTTCTTC.

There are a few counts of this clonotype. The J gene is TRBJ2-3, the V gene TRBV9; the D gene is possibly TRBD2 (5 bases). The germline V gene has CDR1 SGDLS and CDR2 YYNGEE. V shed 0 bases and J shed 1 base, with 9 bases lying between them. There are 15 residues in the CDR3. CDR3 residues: CASSVDRRGTDTQYF. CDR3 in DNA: TGTGCCAGCAGCGTAGATCGGCGGGGCACAGATACGCAGTATTTT.

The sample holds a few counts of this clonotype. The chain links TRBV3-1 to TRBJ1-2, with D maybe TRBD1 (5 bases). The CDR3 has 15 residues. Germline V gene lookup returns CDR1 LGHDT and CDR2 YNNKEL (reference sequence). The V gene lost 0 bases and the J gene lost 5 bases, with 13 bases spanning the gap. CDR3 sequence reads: CASSQDSAGIYGYTF. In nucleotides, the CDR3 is TGTGCCAGCAGCCAAGATAGTGCAGGGATATATGGCTACACCTTC.

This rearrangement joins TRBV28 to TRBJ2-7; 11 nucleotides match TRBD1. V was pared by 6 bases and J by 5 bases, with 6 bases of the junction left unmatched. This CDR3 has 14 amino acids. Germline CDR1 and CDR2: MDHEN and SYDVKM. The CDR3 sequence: CASSLRTGGDEQYF. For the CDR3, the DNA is TGTGCCAGCAGCCTCCGGACAGGGGGCGACGAGCAGTACTTC.

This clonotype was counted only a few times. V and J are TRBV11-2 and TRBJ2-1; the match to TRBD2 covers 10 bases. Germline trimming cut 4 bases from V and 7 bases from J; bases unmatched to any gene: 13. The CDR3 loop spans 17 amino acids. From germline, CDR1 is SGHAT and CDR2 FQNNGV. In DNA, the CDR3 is TGTGCCAGCAGCTCCCCGTACCGGCTAGCGGGGGAGAATGAGCAGTTCTTC. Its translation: CASSSPYRLAGENEQFF.

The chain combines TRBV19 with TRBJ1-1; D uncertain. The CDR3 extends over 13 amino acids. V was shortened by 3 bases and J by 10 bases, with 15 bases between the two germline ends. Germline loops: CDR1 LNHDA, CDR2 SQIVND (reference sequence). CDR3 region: CASSMYSEKGAFF. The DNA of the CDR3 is TGTGCCAGTAGTATGTACAGTGAGAAGGGAGCTTTCTTT.

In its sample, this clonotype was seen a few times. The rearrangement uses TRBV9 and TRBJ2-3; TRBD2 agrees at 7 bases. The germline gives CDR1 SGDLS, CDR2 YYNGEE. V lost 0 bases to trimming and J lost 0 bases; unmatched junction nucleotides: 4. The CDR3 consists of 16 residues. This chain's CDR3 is CASSVGSGESTDTQYF. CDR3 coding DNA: TGTGCCAGCAGCGTAGGGAGCGGGGAGAGCACAGATACGCAGTATTTT.

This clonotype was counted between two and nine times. DNA of the CDR3: TGTGCCAGTAGCGAAACAGGGGGCGATGTCTTTCCGTACTTC. Translation gives CASSETGGDVFPYF. The chain employs TRBV19 and TRBJ2-7, with TRBD1 matching over 9 bases. J was trimmed by 12 bases and V by 6 bases; bases with no gene match: 15. In germline, CDR1 is LNHDA, CDR2 SQIVND (reference sequence). The CDR3 is 14 amino acids.

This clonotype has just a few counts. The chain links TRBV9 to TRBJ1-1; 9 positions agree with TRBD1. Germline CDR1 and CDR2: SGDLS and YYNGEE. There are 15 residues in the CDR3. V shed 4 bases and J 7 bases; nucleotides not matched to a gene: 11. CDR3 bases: TGTGCCAGCAGCTCAACGACCGACAGGGGGATTGAAGCTTTCTTT. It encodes CASSSTTDRGIEAFF.

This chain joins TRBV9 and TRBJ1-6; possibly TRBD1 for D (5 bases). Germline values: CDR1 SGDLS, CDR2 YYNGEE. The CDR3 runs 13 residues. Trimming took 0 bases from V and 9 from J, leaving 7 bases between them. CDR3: CASSVGGVSPLHF. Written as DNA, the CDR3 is TGTGCCAGCAGCGTAGGGGGGGTTTCACCCCTCCACTTT.

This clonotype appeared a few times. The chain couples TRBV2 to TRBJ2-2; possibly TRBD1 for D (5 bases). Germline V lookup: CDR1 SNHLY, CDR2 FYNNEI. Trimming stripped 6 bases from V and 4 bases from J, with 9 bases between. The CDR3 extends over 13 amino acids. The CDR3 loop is CASRQQGTGELFF. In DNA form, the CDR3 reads TGTGCCAGCAGGCAGCAGGGCACCGGGGAGCTGTTTTTT.

CDR3 protein: CASSQIVGTTGLLETQYF. DNA of the CDR3: TGTGCCAGCAGCCAAATAGTAGGAACCACCGGGCTACTGGAGACCCAGTACTTC. The chain couples TRBV11-2 to TRBJ2-5; D is unclear. The CDR3 is 18 amino acids. Germline CDR1 is SGHAT and CDR2 is FQNNGV. Trimming took 5 bases from V and 5 from J, leaving 27 bases between them.

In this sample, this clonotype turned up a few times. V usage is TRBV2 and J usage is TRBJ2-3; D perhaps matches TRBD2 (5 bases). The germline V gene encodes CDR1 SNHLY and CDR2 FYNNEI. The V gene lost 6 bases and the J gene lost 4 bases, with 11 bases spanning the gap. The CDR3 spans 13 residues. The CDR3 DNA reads TGTGCCAGCAGGAGGGAGTTTTCAGATACGCAGTATTTT. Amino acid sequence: CASRREFSDTQYF.

The CDR3 reads CSASGLAGASYNEQFF. The CDR3, as DNA: TGCAGTGCTTCCGGACTAGCGGGGGCCTCCTACAATGAGCAGTTCTTC. The V call is TRBV20-1, the J call TRBJ2-1, with TRBD2 identical over 13 bases. With 5 bases clipped from V and 0 bases from J, the junction kept 4 bases outside the gene matches. Germline V CDR1 and CDR2: DFQATT, SNEGSKA (reference sequence). The CDR3 is made up of 16 amino acids.

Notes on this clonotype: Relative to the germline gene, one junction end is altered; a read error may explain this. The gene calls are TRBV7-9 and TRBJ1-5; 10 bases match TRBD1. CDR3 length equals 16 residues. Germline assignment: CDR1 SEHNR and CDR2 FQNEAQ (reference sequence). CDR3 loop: CASSLAGTGGNQPQHF. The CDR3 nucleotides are TGTGCCAGCAGCCTAGCCGGGACAGGGGGCAATCAGCCCCAGCATTTT.

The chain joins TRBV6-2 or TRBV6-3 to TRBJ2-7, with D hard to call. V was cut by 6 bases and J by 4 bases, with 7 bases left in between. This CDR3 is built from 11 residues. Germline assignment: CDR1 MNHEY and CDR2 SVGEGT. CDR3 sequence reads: CASSSIYEQYF. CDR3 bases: TGTGCCAGCAGCTCCATTTACGAGCAGTACTTC.

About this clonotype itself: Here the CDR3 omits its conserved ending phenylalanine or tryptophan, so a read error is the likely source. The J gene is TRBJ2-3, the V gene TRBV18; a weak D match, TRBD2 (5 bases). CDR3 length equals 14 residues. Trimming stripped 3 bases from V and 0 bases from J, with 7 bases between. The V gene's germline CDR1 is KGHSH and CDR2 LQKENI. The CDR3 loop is CASSPRESTDTQYI. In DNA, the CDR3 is TGTGCCAGCTCACCGAGGGAAAGCACAGATACGCAGTATATT.

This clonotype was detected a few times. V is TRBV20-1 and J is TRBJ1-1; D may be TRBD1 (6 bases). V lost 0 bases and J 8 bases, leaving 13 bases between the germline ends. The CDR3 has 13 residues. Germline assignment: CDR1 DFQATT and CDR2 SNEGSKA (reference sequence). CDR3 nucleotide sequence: TGCAGTGCTAGAGAAGGGGTGGGGGCAGAAGCTTTCTTT. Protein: CSAREGVGAEAFF.

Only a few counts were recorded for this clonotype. In DNA form, the CDR3 reads TGTGCCAGCAGTTTCTTAGCGGGGGTTGGCAATGAGCAGTTCTTC. It translates to CASSFLAGVGNEQFF. The chain is built from TRBV27 and TRBJ2-1, with 9 positions matching TRBD2. The CDR3 is made up of 15 amino acids. Unmatched junction bases numbered 6, after V lost 3 bases and J lost 6 bases. Germline assignment: CDR1 MNHEY and CDR2 SMNVEV (reference sequence).

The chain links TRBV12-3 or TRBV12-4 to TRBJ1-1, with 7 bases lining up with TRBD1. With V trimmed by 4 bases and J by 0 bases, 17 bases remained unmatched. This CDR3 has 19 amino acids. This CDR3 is CASSYLTTGYQLMNTEAFF. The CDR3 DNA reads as TGTGCCAGCAGTTACCTTACGACAGGGTATCAGCTAATGAACACTGAAGCTTTCTTT.

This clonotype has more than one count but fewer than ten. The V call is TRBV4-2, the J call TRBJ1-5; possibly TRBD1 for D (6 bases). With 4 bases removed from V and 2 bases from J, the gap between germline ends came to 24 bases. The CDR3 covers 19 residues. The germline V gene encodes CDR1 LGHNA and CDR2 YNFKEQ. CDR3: CASSPPWAGMRGGNQPQHF. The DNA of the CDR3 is TGTGCCAGCAGCCCTCCATGGGCAGGGATGAGGGGGGGCAATCAGCCCCAGCATTTT.

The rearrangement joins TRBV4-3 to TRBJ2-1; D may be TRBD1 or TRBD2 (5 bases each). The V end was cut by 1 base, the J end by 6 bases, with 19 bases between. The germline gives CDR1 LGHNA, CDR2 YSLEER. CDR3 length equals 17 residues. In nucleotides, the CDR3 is TGCGCCAGCAGCCAAGTTCGTGTGGGACGACGGGCCAATGAGCAGTTCTTC. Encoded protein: CASSQVRVGRRANEQFF.

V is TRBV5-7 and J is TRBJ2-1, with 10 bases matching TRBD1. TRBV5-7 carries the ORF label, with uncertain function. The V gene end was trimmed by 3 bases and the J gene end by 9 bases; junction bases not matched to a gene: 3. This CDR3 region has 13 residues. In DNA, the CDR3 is TGTGCCAGCAGCTCGGGACAGGGGTCTGAGCAGTTCTTC. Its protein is CASSSGQGSEQFF.

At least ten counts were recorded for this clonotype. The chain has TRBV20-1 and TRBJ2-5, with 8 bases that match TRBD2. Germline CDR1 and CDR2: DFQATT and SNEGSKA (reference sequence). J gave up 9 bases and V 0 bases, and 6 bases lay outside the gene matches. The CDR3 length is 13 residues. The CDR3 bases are TGCAGTGCTAGAGATAGCGGGGAAGTTGCCCAGTACTTC. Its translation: CSARDSGEVAQYF.